The next 11 T cell receptor beta chains were all read from a single sample in a study of T cells expressing NK-cell markers (dated by TCRdb to between 2020 and 2021). Library preparation employed 5' RACE. The data were produced on an Illumina HiSeq 2000. One entry per CDR3 protein sequence results from the TCRdb reprocessing of the reads, with DNA left out. Per the sample table, the count is roughly 160,000 distinct CDR3 sequences. The ten largest clones capture about 18% of the sample. Sequencing was carried out using blood T cells: a sorted CD56 or NKG2C T cell subset, CD4+ or CD8+ T cells, or bulk PBMC T cells (not recorded which). All receptors come from a woman between 18 and 70 years old in good health.

The chain is built from TRBV5-1 and TRBJ2-2; TCRdb returns TRBD1, unconfirmable since there is no DNA. This CDR3 contains 14 residues. Germline-derived CDR1 and CDR2 are SGHRS and YFSETQ. CDR3 sequence reads: CASSGGDNTGELFF.

This CDR3 is CASSQGPRDFAYF. The chain combines TRBV3-1 with TRBJ2-4; TCRdb picks TRBD2, but there is no DNA to check that call. Germline lookup yields CDR1 LGHDT and CDR2 YNNKEL (reference sequence). The CDR3 is 13 residues long.

The CDR3 sequence is CASSLGTGVNEQFF. The chain couples TRBV27 to TRBJ2-1; there is no DNA to check the TCRdb D call of TRBD1. The CDR3 runs 14 residues. The germline V gene has CDR1 MNHEY and CDR2 SMNVEV (reference sequence).

The V gene is TRBV5-1, the J gene TRBJ2-7; checking the TCRdb D call of TRBD2 is not possible without DNA. This CDR3 has 15 residues. Per germline, CDR1 SGHRS and CDR2 YFSETQ. CDR3: CASSLEVLAAGGQYF.

The chain combines TRBV6-1 with TRBJ2-5; TCRdb gives TRBD1 as the D gene, but with no DNA this cannot be confirmed. Germline V gives CDR1 MNHNS, CDR2 SASEGT. The length of the CDR3 is 13 residues. The CDR3 is CASSGTEQETQYF.

J is TRBJ1-1 and V is TRBV27. Germline CDR1 is MNHEY and CDR2 is SMNVEV (reference sequence). The CDR3 loop spans 15 amino acids. CDR3 protein: CASRERRVRFTEAFF.

CDR3 amino acids: CAISESTGVREKLFF. The rearrangement uses TRBV10-3 and TRBJ1-4; TCRdb indicates TRBD1, and absent DNA this call remains unverified. The CDR3 consists of 15 residues. The germline CDR1 and CDR2 sequences are ENHRY and SYGVKD.

This chain uses TRBV6-1 with TRBJ2-7. CDR3 length equals 14 residues. Germline V gives CDR1 MNHNS, CDR2 SASEGT. CDR3 sequence reads: CASSGQVGGYEQYF.

V is TRBV4-1 and J is TRBJ1-2; with no DNA, the TCRdb D assignment of TRBD1 cannot be verified. Germline-derived CDR1 and CDR2 are MGHRA and YSYEKL. The CDR3 loop spans 15 amino acids. The CDR3: CASSQAYGKNYGYTF.

The rearrangement links TRBV5-1 to TRBJ2-1; the TRBD1 assignment by TCRdb is unverifiable without DNA. CDR3 length equals 16 residues. The V gene's germline CDR1 is SGHRS and CDR2 YFSETQ. Here the CDR3 reads CASRVGQRSSYNEQFF.

CDR3 region: CSARDPARTEPNYGYTF. The V call is TRBV20-1, the J call TRBJ1-2; TCRdb's D gene call, TRBD1, goes unchecked for lack of DNA. This CDR3 region has 17 residues. The germline gives CDR1 DFQATT, CDR2 SNEGSKA (reference sequence).